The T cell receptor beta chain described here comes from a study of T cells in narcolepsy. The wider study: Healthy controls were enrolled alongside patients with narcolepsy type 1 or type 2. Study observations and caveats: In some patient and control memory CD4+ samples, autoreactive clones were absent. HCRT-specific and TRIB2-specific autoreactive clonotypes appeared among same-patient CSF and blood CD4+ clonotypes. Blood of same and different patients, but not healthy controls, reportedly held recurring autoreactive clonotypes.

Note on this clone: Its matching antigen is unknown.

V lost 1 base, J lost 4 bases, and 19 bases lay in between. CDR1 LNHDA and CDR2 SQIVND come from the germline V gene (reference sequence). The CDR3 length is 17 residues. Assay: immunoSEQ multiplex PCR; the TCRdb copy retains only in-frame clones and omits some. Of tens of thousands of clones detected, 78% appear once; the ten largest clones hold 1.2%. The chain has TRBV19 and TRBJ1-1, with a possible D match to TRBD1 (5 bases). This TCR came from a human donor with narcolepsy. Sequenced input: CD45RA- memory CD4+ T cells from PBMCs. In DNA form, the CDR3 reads TGTGCCAGTAGTATAGGAAGGGGCAGGGTATTCGGCACTGAAGCTTTCTTT. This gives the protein CASSIGRGRVFGTEAFF. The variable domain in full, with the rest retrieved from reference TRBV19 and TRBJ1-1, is DGGITQSPKYLFRKEGQNVTLSCEQNLNHDAMYWYRQDPGQGLRLIYYSQIVNDFQKGDIAEGYSVSREKKESFPLTVTSAQKNPTAFYLCASSIGRGRVFGTEAFFGQGTRLTVV.